This T cell receptor beta chain was obtained from a study of CD8+ T cells in alopecia areata. RNA was extracted and reverse transcribed into cDNA as the sequencing template. Here immunoSEQ multiplex PCR was the method, and the copy in TCRdb shows in-frame clones only, minus some. The sample holds 200,000 to 250,000 clones, 55% to 70% seen once. The CDR3 runs to 12 residues. Germline CDR1 reads GTSNPN; CDR2 reads SVGIG (reference sequence). Trimming removed 3 bases from V and 6 bases from J; junction bases left unmatched: 4. The sample's treatment: oral pan-JAK inhibitor, 5-10 mg twice daily. The V and J genes are TRBV30 and TRBJ2-7; 8 nucleotides line up with TRBD1. The receptor's source is a human donor with alopecia areata. The sequencing used CD4+ T cells sorted from blood, collected at week 4, from a patient treated with tofacitinib. The CDR3 reads CAWSPQGGEQYF. CDR3 bases: TGTGCCTGGAGCCCACAGGGGGGCGAGCAGTACTTC.